This T cell receptor (beta chain) is drawn from a study of blood T cells in healthy people across ages. Regarding the study as a whole: Naive CD4+ cell counts and diversity both ran higher in long-lived than in aged donors. Donor CMV infection status was unknown, possibly confounding age-related changes in expanded clonotypes.

Germline loops: CDR1 KGHSH, CDR2 LQKENI. The CDR3 spans 16 residues. To note about this clonotype: Its target is unknown.

A second PCR, run for roughly 7 to 11 cycles, used a sample-barcoded 5' primer plus a J-beta primer mix. TCRdb reprocessed the 5' RACE reads with MiXCR, giving one entry per CDR3 protein. The table lists over 500,000 distinct CDR3 sequences, 27% of them singletons. These data were also reused for a study on T cells of mothers and their children. From that paper: Donation came from a few healthy Caucasian mothers together with their six children. Mothers and children who were related shared slightly more overlap than unrelated pairs, but not significantly more.

This chain links TRBV18 with TRBJ2-5; 11 nucleotides match TRBD1. TRBJ2-7 matches the DNA end more closely, so the J call is doubtful. Material for sequencing was blood. This receptor was identified in a boy aged 2-15 years in good health. The CDR3 region is CASSHPPGTGGYEQYF. The CDR3 bases are TGTGCCAGCTCACATCCCCCGGGGACAGGGGGGTACGAGCAGTACTTC.